This T cell receptor beta chain was recorded in a study of blood T cells in healthy people across ages. Looking at the study overall: Template switching captured about one barcoded beta molecule per two T cells.

A second PCR of about 7 to 12 cycles used a sample-barcoded 5' primer and a J-beta primer mix. A single record per CDR3 protein comes from TCRdb applying MiXCR to the 5' RACE reads. The sample consists of some 1.4 million distinct CDR3 sequences, 35% to 45% of them appearing once. Healthy Caucasian individuals from Russia aged about 6 to 95 were enrolled as donors. This CDR3 is 17 amino acids long. Germline CDR1 is MNHNY and CDR2 is SVGAGI (reference sequence). J gave up 5 bases and V 6 bases, and 14 bases lay outside the gene matches. The V gene is TRBV6-6, the J gene TRBJ1-2; 11 bases are shared with TRBD1. Specimen: blood. This TCR came from a woman between 18 and 30 years old in good health. DNA for the CDR3: TGTGCCAGCAGCTCGACTGGGGGACAGGGGGGGTTGTATGGCTACACCTTC. Amino acids: CASSSTGGQGGLYGYTF.